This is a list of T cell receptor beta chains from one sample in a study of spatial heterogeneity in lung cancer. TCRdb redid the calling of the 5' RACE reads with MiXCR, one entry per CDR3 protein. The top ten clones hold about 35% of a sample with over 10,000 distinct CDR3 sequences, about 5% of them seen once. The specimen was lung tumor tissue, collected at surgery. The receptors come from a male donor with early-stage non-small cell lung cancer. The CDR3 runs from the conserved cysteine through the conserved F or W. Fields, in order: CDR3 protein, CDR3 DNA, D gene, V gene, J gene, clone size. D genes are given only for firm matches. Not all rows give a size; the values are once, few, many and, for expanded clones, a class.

CDR3: CASSLYGSGSTDTQYF; DNA: TGTGCCAGCAGCTTGTACGGGAGTGGGAGCACAGATACGCAGTATTTT; D: NA; V: TRBV11-1; J: TRBJ2-3; size: many
CDR3: CASRKSGIAGELFF; DNA: TGTGCCAGCAGAAAATCAGGAATCGCCGGGGAGCTGTTTTTT; D: NA; V: TRBV6-1; J: TRBJ2-2; size: many
CDR3: CSAITGGNVDTEAFF; DNA: TGCAGTGCCATAACAGGGGGCAACGTGGACACTGAAGCTTTCTTT; D: TRBD1; V: TRBV20-1; J: TRBJ1-1; size: few
CDR3: CASSVVPSGGATQYF; DNA: TGTGCCAGCAGCGTAGTGCCTAGCGGGGGGGCAACGCAGTATTTT; D: TRBD2; V: TRBV9; J: TRBJ2-3; size: many
CDR3: CASSLSPRTDTQYF; DNA: TGTGCCAGCAGCTTAAGCCCTCGCACAGATACGCAGTATTTT; D: NA; V: TRBV11-3; J: TRBJ2-3; size: many
CDR3: CASSSQGGEKLFF; DNA: TGTGCCAGCAGCTCCCAGGGGGGGGAAAAACTGTTTTTT; D: TRBD1; V: TRBV7-2; J: TRBJ1-4; size: many
CDR3: CASSYSPGQGSDTQYF; DNA: TGTGCCAGCAGTTACTCGCCTGGACAGGGGTCAGATACGCAGTATTTT; D: TRBD1; V: TRBV6-5; J: TRBJ2-3; size: many
CDR3: CASSLVRGEAFF; DNA: TGTGCCAGCAGCTTAGTCAGGGGTGAAGCTTTCTTT; D: NA; V: TRBV7-8; J: TRBJ1-1; size: medium-sized
CDR3: CASSPKEDNYGYTF; DNA: TGTGCCAGCTCTCCCAAGGAAGATAACTATGGCTACACCTTC; D: NA; V: TRBV18; J: TRBJ1-2; size: many
CDR3: CASSSHDWQGSNSPLHF; DNA: TGTGCCAGCAGCTCCCACGATTGGCAGGGGAGCAATTCACCCCTCCACTTT; D: NA; V: TRBV7-9; J: TRBJ1-6; size: medium-sized
CDR3: CASSLEGGAVPDTQYF; DNA: TGTGCCAGCAGCTTAGAAGGTGGAGCGGTGCCAGATACGCAGTATTTT; D: NA; V: TRBV7-2; J: TRBJ2-3; size: many
CDR3: CASSFSSETGTYEQYF; DNA: TGTGCCAGCAGTTTTTCCAGTGAGACAGGGACCTACGAGCAGTACTTC; D: TRBD1; V: TRBV28; J: TRBJ2-7; size: medium-sized
CDR3: CATSAGGDQPQHF; DNA: TGTGCCACCAGTGCGGGTGGGGATCAGCCCCAGCATTTT; D: NA; V: TRBV24-1; J: TRBJ1-5; size: many
CDR3: CSVAMGTGTNQPQHF; DNA: TGCAGCGTTGCGATGGGGACAGGGACCAATCAGCCCCAGCATTTT; D: TRBD1; V: TRBV29-1; J: TRBJ1-5; size: NA
CDR3: CASSSGGFSGNTIYF; DNA: TGTGCCAGCAGCTCTGGAGGGTTCTCTGGAAACACCATATATTTT; D: NA; V: TRBV7-9; J: TRBJ1-3; size: many
CDR3: CASSLGLYTTDTQYF; DNA: TGTGCCAGCAGCTTAGGACTTTATACCACAGATACGCAGTATTTT; D: NA; V: TRBV7-2; J: TRBJ2-3; size: medium-sized
CDR3: CASSLVRSYGYTF; DNA: TGTGCCAGCAGCTTGGTTCGATCCTATGGCTACACCTTC; D: NA; V: TRBV7-9; J: TRBJ1-2; size: many
CDR3: CSARRGLQETQYF; DNA: TGCAGTGCCCGCCGGGGACTCCAAGAGACCCAGTACTTC; D: NA; V: TRBV20-1; J: TRBJ2-5; size: many
CDR3: CASSQELAGEPYEQYF; DNA: TGTGCCAGCAGCCAGGAGCTAGCGGGGGAACCCTACGAGCAGTACTTC; D: TRBD2; V: TRBV4-2; J: TRBJ2-7; size: many
CDR3: CASSEEPYNEQFF; DNA: TGTGCCAGCAGTGAAGAACCCTACAATGAGCAGTTCTTC; D: NA; V: TRBV6-1; J: TRBJ2-1; size: many
CDR3: CASSFLGFGANVLTF; DNA: TGTGCCAGCAGTTTCTTAGGCTTTGGGGCCAACGTCCTGACTTTC; D: NA; V: TRBV12-3/TRBV12-4; J: TRBJ2-6; size: many
CDR3: CASSLEVGSSEAFF; DNA: TGCGCCAGCAGCTTGGAGGTCGGCAGCTCTGAAGCTTTCTTT; D: NA; V: TRBV5-1; J: TRBJ1-1; size: many
CDR3: CASSQVSGAQHF; DNA: TGTGCCAGCAGCCAGGTGTCTGGAGCCCAGCATTTT; D: NA; V: TRBV12-3/TRBV12-4; J: TRBJ1-5; size: many
CDR3: CASSPPNPGPMDTQYF; DNA: TGTGCCAGCTCACCACCGAATCCGGGCCCCATGGATACGCAGTATTTT; D: NA; V: TRBV18; J: TRBJ2-3; size: many
CDR3: CASSHDREKLFF; DNA: TGTGCCAGCAGCCATGACAGAGAAAAACTGTTTTTT; D: NA; V: TRBV5-6; J: TRBJ1-4; size: many
CDR3: CASTRDRGGTEAFF; DNA: TGTGCCAGCACCCGGGACAGGGGCGGCACTGAAGCTTTCTTT; D: TRBD1; V: TRBV28; J: TRBJ1-1; size: many
CDR3: CASSMGTSGLSTDTQYF; DNA: TGTGCCAGCAGCATGGGGACTAGCGGGCTAAGCACAGATACGCAGTATTTT; D: TRBD2; V: TRBV5-6; J: TRBJ2-3; size: few
CDR3: CSANRGMNTEAFF; DNA: TGCAGTGCTAACAGGGGGATGAACACTGAAGCTTTCTTT; D: TRBD1; V: TRBV20-1; J: TRBJ1-1; size: many
CDR3: CASSLGDRSFNQPQHF; DNA: TGCGCCAGCAGCTTGGGGGACAGGAGTTTCAATCAGCCCCAGCATTTT; D: TRBD1; V: TRBV5-1; J: TRBJ1-5; size: NA
CDR3: CASSELGKPQHF; DNA: TGTGCCAGCAGCGAGCTTGGGAAGCCCCAGCATTTT; D: NA; V: TRBV6-1; J: TRBJ1-5; size: many
CDR3: CSVELGRGTGELFF; DNA: TGCAGCGTTGAATTGGGCAGGGGAACCGGGGAGCTGTTTTTT; D: NA; V: TRBV29-1; J: TRBJ2-2; size: many
CDR3: CAWRNQGAKGYTF; DNA: TGTGCCTGGAGGAACCAGGGGGCGAAGGGCTACACCTTC; D: TRBD1; V: TRBV30; J: TRBJ1-2; size: many
CDR3: CASSLTSAGRANEQFF; DNA: TGTGCCAGCAGCCTCACTAGCGCTGGGAGGGCAAATGAGCAGTTCTTC; D: TRBD2; V: TRBV7-9; J: TRBJ2-1; size: many
CDR3: CASKGSGTSTDTQYF; DNA: TGTGCCAGCAAAGGGAGTGGGACAAGCACAGATACGCAGTATTTT; D: NA; V: TRBV2; J: TRBJ2-3; size: many
CDR3: CAISWSDNSPLHF; DNA: TGTGCCATCAGTTGGTCAGATAATTCACCCCTCCACTTT; D: NA; V: TRBV10-3; J: TRBJ1-6; size: many
CDR3: CSATVLFEGNTEAFF; DNA: TGCAGTGCTACAGTCTTATTCGAAGGGAACACTGAAGCTTTCTTT; D: NA; V: TRBV20-1; J: TRBJ1-1; size: many